A selection of T cell receptor beta chains follows, all from one sample in a study of cytomegalovirus exposure and HLA in healthy donors. Here immunoSEQ multiplex PCR was the method, and the copy in TCRdb shows in-frame clones only, minus some. The profile shows 150,000 to 200,000 clones, around 84% of them singletons. Sequencing was carried out using PBMCs. The receptors stem from a middle-aged man in good health and CMV-seropositive. The CDR3 runs from the conserved cysteine through the conserved F or W. D genes are given only for firm matches. Part of the rows lack a size; the others show once, few, many or a class for expanded clones.

>TRBJ1-5|.|TRBV5-8|.
CAAGYSNQPQHF
TGTGCCGCAGGGTATAGCAATCAGCCCCAGCATTTT
>TRBJ2-3|.|TRBV7-9|TRBD2
CASSLGASGRSADTQYF
TGTGCCAGCAGCTTAGGGGCTAGCGGGAGGTCGGCAGATACGCAGTATTTT
>TRBJ2-7|.|TRBV5-1|TRBD2
CASSSGTSGGTYEQYF
TGCGCCAGCAGCTCCGGGACTAGCGGGGGAACCTACGAGCAGTACTTC
>TRBJ2-2|.|TRBV27|.
CASNIPRGLRPTGELFF
TGTGCCAGCAATATCCCCCGGGGATTACGTCCCACCGGGGAGCTGTTTTTT
>TRBJ1-1|.|TRBV5-4|TRBD1
CASSPEMTGDTEAFF
TGTGCCAGCAGCCCCGAGATGACAGGGGACACTGAAGCTTTCTTT
>TRBJ2-3|.|TRBV29-1|TRBD1
CSVSGTVNTDTQYF
TGCAGCGTATCCGGGACAGTCAACACAGATACGCAGTATTTT
>TRBJ1-2|.|TRBV27|.
CASSLTGPNYGYTF
TGTGCCAGCAGTTTAACGGGTCCTAACTATGGCTACACCTTC
>TRBJ2-1|.|TRBV25-1|.
CASSELSYNEQFF
TGTGCCAGCAGTGAACTGAGCTACAATGAGCAGTTCTTC
>TRBJ2-2|.|TRBV5-4|.
CASSTRTANTGELFF
TGTGCCAGCAGCACCCGGACTGCGAACACCGGGGAGCTGTTTTTT
>TRBJ1-4|.|TRBV5-1|.
CASSLGHSNEKLFF
TGCGCCAGCAGCTTAGGACATTCTAATGAAAAACTGTTTTTT
>TRBJ1-5|.|TRBV18|.
CASSGGLDQPQHF
TGTGCCAGCTCGGGGGGTTTGGATCAGCCCCAGCATTTT
>TRBJ1-1|.|TRBV2|TRBD1
CASTLTGGYTEAFF
TGTGCCAGCACCTTGACAGGGGGATACACTGAAGCTTTCTTT
>TRBJ2-3|.|TRBV27|.
CASSLRGDTQYF
TGTGCCAGCAGTTTACGAGGAGATACGCAGTATTTT
>TRBJ1-1|.|TRBV11-3|.
CASSVGHPNTEAFF
TGTGCCAGCAGCGTAGGACACCCGAACACTGAAGCTTTCTTT
>TRBJ2-5|.|TRBV19|.
CASSIDRGQETQYF
TGTGCCAGTAGTATAGATCGGGGCCAAGAGACCCAGTACTTC
>TRBJ2-5|.|TRBV5-1|.
CASRENRKETQYF
TGCGCCAGCAGAGAAAACAGAAAAGAGACCCAGTACTTC
>TRBJ2-6|.|TRBV7-9|TRBD1
CASSRQGTGANVLTF
TGTGCCAGCAGCCGACAGGGGACTGGGGCCAACGTCCTGACTTTC
>TRBJ2-5|.|TRBV5-8|.
CASFGGRERRETQYF
TGTGCCAGCTTTGGGGGGCGGGAGAGGAGAGAGACCCAGTACTTC
>TRBJ1-2|few|TRBV29-1|.
CSAVGGNYGYTF
TGCAGCGCCGTTGGGGGGAACTATGGCTACACCTTC
>TRBJ1-6|.|TRBV30|.
CAWSAGGYNSPLHF
TGTGCCTGGAGTGCTGGGGGGTATAATTCACCCCTCCACTTT
>TRBJ1-1|few|TRBV6-5|.
CASSLQWNTEAFF
TGTGCCAGCAGTTTACAATGGAACACTGAAGCTTTCTTT
>TRBJ2-3|few|TRBV5-8|TRBD2
CASSLVAGGTDTQYF
TGTGCCAGCAGCTTGGTGGCGGGAGGAACAGATACGCAGTATTTT
>TRBJ1-1|once|TRBV2|.
CASSILNTEAFF
TGTGCCAGCTCTATATTGAACACTGAAGCTTTCTTT
>TRBJ1-2|.|TRBV10-3|.
CAISEPRGNYGYTF
TGTGCCATCAGTGAGCCCAGGGGCAACTATGGCTACACCTTC
>TRBJ1-6|few|TRBV2|TRBD1
CASRGTGDSPLHF
TGTGCCAGCAGGGGGACAGGGGATTCACCCCTCCACTTT
>TRBJ1-5|.|TRBV6-1|TRBD1
CASSAGTGKGNQPQHF
TGTGCCAGCAGTGCCGGGACAGGGAAGGGCAATCAGCCCCAGCATTTT
>TRBJ1-4|few|TRBV7-8|TRBD1
CASSLGYRGQGEKLFF
TGTGCCAGCAGCTTAGGGTACAGGGGACAGGGGGAAAAACTGTTTTTT